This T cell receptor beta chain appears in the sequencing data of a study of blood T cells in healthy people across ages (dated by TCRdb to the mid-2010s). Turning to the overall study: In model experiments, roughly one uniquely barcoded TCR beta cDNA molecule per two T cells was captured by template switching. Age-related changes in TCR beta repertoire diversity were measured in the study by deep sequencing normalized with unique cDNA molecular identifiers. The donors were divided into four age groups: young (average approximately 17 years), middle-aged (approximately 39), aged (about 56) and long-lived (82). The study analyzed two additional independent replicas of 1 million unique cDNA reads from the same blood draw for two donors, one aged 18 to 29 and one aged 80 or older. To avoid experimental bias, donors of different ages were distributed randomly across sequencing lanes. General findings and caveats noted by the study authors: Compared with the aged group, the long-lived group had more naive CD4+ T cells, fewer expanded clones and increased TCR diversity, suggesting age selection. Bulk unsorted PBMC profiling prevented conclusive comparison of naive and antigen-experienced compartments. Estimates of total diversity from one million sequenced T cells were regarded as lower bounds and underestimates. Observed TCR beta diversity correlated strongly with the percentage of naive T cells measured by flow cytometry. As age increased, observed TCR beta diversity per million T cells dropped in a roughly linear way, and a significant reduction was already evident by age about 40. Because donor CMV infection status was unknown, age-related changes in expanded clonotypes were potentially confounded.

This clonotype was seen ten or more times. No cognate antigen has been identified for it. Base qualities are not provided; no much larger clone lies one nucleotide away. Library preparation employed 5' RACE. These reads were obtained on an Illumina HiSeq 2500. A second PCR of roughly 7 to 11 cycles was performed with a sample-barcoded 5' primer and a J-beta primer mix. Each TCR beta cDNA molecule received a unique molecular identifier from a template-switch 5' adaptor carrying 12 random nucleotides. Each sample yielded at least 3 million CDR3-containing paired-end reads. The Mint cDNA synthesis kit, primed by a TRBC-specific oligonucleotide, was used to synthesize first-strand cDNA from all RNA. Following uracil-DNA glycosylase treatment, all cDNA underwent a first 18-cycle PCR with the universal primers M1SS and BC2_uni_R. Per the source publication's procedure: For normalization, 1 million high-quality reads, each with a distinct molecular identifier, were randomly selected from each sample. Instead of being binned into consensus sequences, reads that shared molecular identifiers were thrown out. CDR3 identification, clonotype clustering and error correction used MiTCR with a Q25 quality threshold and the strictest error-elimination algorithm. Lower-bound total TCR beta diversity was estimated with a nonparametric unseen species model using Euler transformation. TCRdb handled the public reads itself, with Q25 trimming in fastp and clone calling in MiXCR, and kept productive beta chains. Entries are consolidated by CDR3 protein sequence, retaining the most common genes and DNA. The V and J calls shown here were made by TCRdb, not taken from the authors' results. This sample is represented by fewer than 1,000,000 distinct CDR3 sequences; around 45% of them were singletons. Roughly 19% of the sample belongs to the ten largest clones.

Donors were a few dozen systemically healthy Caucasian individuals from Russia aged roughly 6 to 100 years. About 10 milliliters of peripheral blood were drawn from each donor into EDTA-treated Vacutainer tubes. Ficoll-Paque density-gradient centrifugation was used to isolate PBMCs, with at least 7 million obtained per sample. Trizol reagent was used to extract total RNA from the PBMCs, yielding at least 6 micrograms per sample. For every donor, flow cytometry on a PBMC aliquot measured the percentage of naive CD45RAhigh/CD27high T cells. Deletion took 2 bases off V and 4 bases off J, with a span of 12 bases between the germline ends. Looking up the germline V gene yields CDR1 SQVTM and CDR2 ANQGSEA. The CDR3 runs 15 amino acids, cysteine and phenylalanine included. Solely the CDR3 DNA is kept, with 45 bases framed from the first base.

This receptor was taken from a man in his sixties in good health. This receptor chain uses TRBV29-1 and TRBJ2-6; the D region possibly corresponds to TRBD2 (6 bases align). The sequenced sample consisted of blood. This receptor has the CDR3 CSVESTGVGANVLTF. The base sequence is TGCAGCGTTGAATCAACGGGAGTAGGGGCCAACGTCCTGACTTTC.